These T cell receptor beta chains were read from a single sample in a study of shared clonotypes between healthy human individuals. Repertoires were generated with immunoSEQ multiplex PCR, while TCRdb's copy carries only in-frame clones and drops some. Here the sample spans about 660,000 clones, approximately 74% being singletons. The sample comprised memory CD4+ T cells sorted from blood. The receptors here all came from a woman aged 25 to 39 in good health. Both conserved end residues are part of each CDR3. The order of the fields is D gene, clone size, V gene, J gene, CDR3 DNA, CDR3 protein. D genes are given only for firm matches. The size field is filled for only some rows; it gives once, few, many or a size class.

D: -; size: few; V: TRBV29-1; J: TRBJ1-3; DNA: TGCAGCGTGGAAACAGGGATCTCTGGAAACACCATATATTTT; CDR3: CSVETGISGNTIYF
D: -; size: -; V: TRBV5-5; J: TRBJ1-2; DNA: TGTGCCAGCAGCTTGGAGGGTGGCAGCCACTATGGCTACACCTTC; CDR3: CASSLEGGSHYGYTF
D: TRBD1; size: few; V: TRBV18; J: TRBJ2-7; DNA: TGTGCCAGCTCACCACGGGACAGGACCTACGAGCAGTACTTC; CDR3: CASSPRDRTYEQYF
D: -; size: few; V: TRBV7-2; J: TRBJ2-1; DNA: TGTGCCAGCAGCTCCCAGCAGGGAGAGACGTACAATGAGCAGTTCTTC; CDR3: CASSSQQGETYNEQFF
D: -; size: -; V: TRBV18; J: TRBJ2-7; DNA: TGTGCCAGCTCCGCTAGCGACTACGAGCAGTACTTC; CDR3: CASSASDYEQYF
D: TRBD1; size: -; V: TRBV2; J: TRBJ1-4; DNA: TGTGCCAGTGGGACAGTTACTAATGAAAAACTGTTTTTT; CDR3: CASGTVTNEKLFF
D: -; size: many; V: TRBV6-6; J: TRBJ2-7; DNA: TGTGCCAGCAGTTACTCCCCGGAGAACGAGCAGTACTTC; CDR3: CASSYSPENEQYF
D: -; size: -; V: TRBV29-1; J: TRBJ2-7; DNA: TGCAGCGTTGGGTCCAGCCTCTACGAGCAGTACTTC; CDR3: CSVGSSLYEQYF
D: TRBD2; size: -; V: TRBV28; J: TRBJ2-7; DNA: TGTGCCAGCAGTCTTTGGGGGGGTACAGGATCCAAAACCTACGAGCAGTACTTC; CDR3: CASSLWGGTGSKTYEQYF
D: -; size: -; V: TRBV14; J: TRBJ2-1; DNA: TGTGCCAGCAGCCAAGGGACCGGAGCTTACAATGAGCAGTTCTTC; CDR3: CASSQGTGAYNEQFF
D: -; size: -; V: TRBV5-6; J: TRBJ2-7; DNA: TGTGCCAGCAGCTTCGGGGCGCAACAGTACTTC; CDR3: CASSFGAQQYF
D: -; size: -; V: TRBV4-1; J: TRBJ2-5; DNA: TGCGCCAGCAGCCAATCAGCGGTCCAAGAGACCCAGTACTTC; CDR3: CASSQSAVQETQYF
D: TRBD2; size: -; V: TRBV11-1; J: TRBJ2-1; DNA: TGTGCCAGCAAGAGACTAGCGAGATACAATGAGCAGTTCTTC; CDR3: CASKRLARYNEQFF
D: -; size: -; V: TRBV21-1; J: TRBJ2-3; DNA: TGTGCCAGCAGCAAAGGAGACTGGGAGGGGGTCACAGATACGCAGTATTTT; CDR3: CASSKGDWEGVTDTQYF
D: -; size: -; V: TRBV5-1; J: TRBJ2-2; DNA: TGCGCCAGCAGCTTCGGCGAAAACACCGGGGAGCTGTTTTTT; CDR3: CASSFGENTGELFF
D: TRBD1; size: -; V: TRBV4-2; J: TRBJ2-7; DNA: TGTGCCAGCAGCTACCCGACAGGGGAGAACGAGCAGTACTTC; CDR3: CASSYPTGENEQYF
D: -; size: -; V: TRBV30; J: TRBJ2-7; DNA: TGTGCCCGTAAACCGGGATTCTCCTCCTACGAGCAGTACTTC; CDR3: CARKPGFSSYEQYF
D: -; size: -; V: TRBV2; J: TRBJ2-1; DNA: TGTGCCAGCAGCTTGTCTAGTTCTTGGAGCAATGAGCAGTTCTTC; CDR3: CASSLSSSWSNEQFF
D: -; size: -; V: TRBV11-2; J: TRBJ1-1; DNA: TGTGCCAGCAGCCAATCGTCTGGACCCGCTGAAGCTTTCTTT; CDR3: CASSQSSGPAEAFF
D: -; size: once; V: TRBV28; J: TRBJ1-5; DNA: TGTGCCAGCAGTTTAGAGGGGGGGCGTAGCAATCAGCCCCAGCATTTT; CDR3: CASSLEGGRSNQPQHF
D: TRBD1; size: -; V: TRBV7-3; J: TRBJ1-1; DNA: TGTGCCAGCAGCTTAACAGGGGGCGCGAACACTGAAGCTTTCTTT; CDR3: CASSLTGGANTEAFF
D: -; size: once; V: TRBV2; J: TRBJ2-3; DNA: TGTGCCAGCAGCGTAAGCACAGATACGCAGTATTTT; CDR3: CASSVSTDTQYF
D: TRBD2; size: once; V: TRBV9; J: TRBJ2-7; DNA: TGTGCCAGCAGCGTAGCGGCTAGCGGGGACTACGAGCAGTACTTC; CDR3: CASSVAASGDYEQYF
D: -; size: once; V: TRBV5-1; J: TRBJ2-1; DNA: TGCGCCAGCAGCGTCTCTAGCAGCGAGTACAATGAGCAGTTCTTC; CDR3: CASSVSSSEYNEQFF
D: TRBD2; size: -; V: TRBV19; J: TRBJ2-2; DNA: TGTGCCAGTAGTATATACGGGAGGGTCGCCGGGGAGCTGTTTTTT; CDR3: CASSIYGRVAGELFF
D: TRBD1; size: -; V: TRBV6-5; J: TRBJ2-7; DNA: TGTGCCAGCAGTTACTCCTGGACAGGGATCTACGAGCAGTACTTC; CDR3: CASSYSWTGIYEQYF
D: TRBD1; size: -; V: TRBV2; J: TRBJ2-7; DNA: TGTGCCAGCAGTGTAGGGGGCAGTGGCGTCTACGAGCAGTACTTC; CDR3: CASSVGGSGVYEQYF
D: -; size: -; V: TRBV27; J: TRBJ2-3; DNA: TGTGCCAGCAGTTTTCGGGAGACGGCGGATACGCAGTATTTT; CDR3: CASSFRETADTQYF
D: TRBD2; size: -; V: TRBV19; J: TRBJ2-3; DNA: TGTGCCACCAGAGGCCTAGCGGGAGAAAATACGCAGTATTTT; CDR3: CATRGLAGENTQYF
D: TRBD1; size: -; V: TRBV28; J: TRBJ1-4; DNA: TGTGCCAGCGGGGGAGGACAGGGCGCGACTAATGAAAAACTGTTTTTT; CDR3: CASGGGQGATNEKLFF
D: -; size: -; V: TRBV27; J: TRBJ1-5; DNA: TGTGCCAGCAGTGGGCAGGTCAATCAGCCCCAGCATTTT; CDR3: CASSGQVNQPQHF
D: -; size: -; V: TRBV10-2; J: TRBJ2-7; DNA: TGCGCCAGCAGTGATGGTAGCGGTGGTAAGGACTACGAGCAGTACTTC; CDR3: CASSDGSGGKDYEQYF
D: TRBD2; size: -; V: TRBV7-9; J: TRBJ2-1; DNA: TGTGCCAGCAGCTTGAGTGGGACTAGGGCAGAGCAGTTCTTC; CDR3: CASSLSGTRAEQFF
D: -; size: -; V: TRBV4-1; J: TRBJ1-4; DNA: TGCGCCAGCAGCCATAAACCAGGGGCCGCAACTAATGAAAAACTGTTTTTT; CDR3: CASSHKPGAATNEKLFF
D: -; size: -; V: TRBV30; J: TRBJ1-2; DNA: TGTGCCATAGGATGGAGGGGCTACACCTTC; CDR3: CAIGWRGYTF
D: TRBD1; size: -; V: TRBV19; J: TRBJ1-3; DNA: TGTGCCAGTAAAGAACAGGGGACAGGAAACACCATATATTTT; CDR3: CASKEQGTGNTIYF
D: -; size: -; V: TRBV27; J: TRBJ2-5; DNA: TGTGCCAGCAAAAAACAGGGCCGGGAGACCCAGTACTTC; CDR3: CASKKQGRETQYF
D: TRBD1; size: -; V: TRBV5-8; J: TRBJ1-2; DNA: TGTGCCAGCAGCTTATGGTCTCAGGGGGCCGAAAAAGGCTACACCTTC; CDR3: CASSLWSQGAEKGYTF
D: TRBD2; size: -; V: TRBV5-4; J: TRBJ2-5; DNA: TGTGCCAGCAGCTTGATTGGTCTAGCGGGAAGAGAGACCCAGTACTTC; CDR3: CASSLIGLAGRETQYF
D: TRBD1; size: -; V: TRBV6-1; J: TRBJ1-3; DNA: TGTGCCAGCAGTGAAGGCGAGGGGGCCTTGACCATATATTTT; CDR3: CASSEGEGALTIYF
D: -; size: -; V: TRBV4-1; J: TRBJ1-2; DNA: TGCGCCAGCAGCCAAGAGGGACATCCCAACTATGGCTACACCTTC; CDR3: CASSQEGHPNYGYTF
D: -; size: -; V: TRBV10-1; J: TRBJ1-5; DNA: TGCGCCAGCAGTGATCGAGGCCGCCAGCCCCAGCATTTT; CDR3: CASSDRGRQPQHF
D: -; size: -; V: TRBV5-4; J: TRBJ2-2; DNA: TGTGCCAGCAGCTTGGCCGGCGTCACCGGGGAGCTGTTTTTT; CDR3: CASSLAGVTGELFF
D: TRBD1; size: -; V: TRBV9; J: TRBJ2-1; DNA: TGTGCCAGCAGCGTCCTACCGGGACAGGGGGCGGGTGAGCAGTTCTTC; CDR3: CASSVLPGQGAGEQFF
D: -; size: -; V: TRBV7-9; J: TRBJ2-7; DNA: TGTGCCAGCAGTATCCCCCCGATAACAGGCTACGAGCAGTACTTC; CDR3: CASSIPPITGYEQYF
D: TRBD2; size: -; V: TRBV15; J: TRBJ2-3; DNA: TGTGCCACCAGCAGTGGACTAGCGGGTAGCACAGATACGCAGTATTTT; CDR3: CATSSGLAGSTDTQYF
D: -; size: -; V: TRBV28; J: TRBJ1-2; DNA: TGTGCCAGCAGTTTTGGGGGGGCTTACTATGGCTACACCTTC; CDR3: CASSFGGAYYGYTF
D: TRBD1; size: -; V: TRBV9; J: TRBJ1-5; DNA: TGTGCCAGCAGCGCCGGACAGGGAATAAATCAGCCCCAGCATTTT; CDR3: CASSAGQGINQPQHF
D: -; size: -; V: TRBV6-1; J: TRBJ2-7; DNA: TGTGCCAGCAGCCCTCAAACGGGCGAGCAGTACTTC; CDR3: CASSPQTGEQYF
D: -; size: -; V: TRBV5-6; J: TRBJ2-2; DNA: TGTGCCAGCAGCCTGGGACCTACCACCAACACCGGGGAGCTGTTTTTT; CDR3: CASSLGPTTNTGELFF
D: -; size: once; V: TRBV2; J: TRBJ1-5; DNA: TGTGCCCCTTTAGGGGTGGGGCAGCCCCAGCATTTT; CDR3: CAPLGVGQPQHF
D: TRBD1; size: once; V: TRBV4-2; J: TRBJ1-1; DNA: TGTGCCAGCAGCCAAGATCTGGGACAGGGTAAGACTGAAGCTTTCTTT; CDR3: CASSQDLGQGKTEAFF
D: TRBD2; size: few; V: TRBV7-2; J: TRBJ2-2; DNA: TGTGCCAGCAGCTTAGTAGGTCTAGCGGGAGGCCTGACCGGGGAGCTGTTTTTT; CDR3: CASSLVGLAGGLTGELFF
D: TRBD1; size: -; V: TRBV6-1; J: TRBJ2-4; DNA: TGTGCCAGCAGTGACCCGGACAGGGTGGTTGACATTCAGTACTTC; CDR3: CASSDPDRVVDIQYF